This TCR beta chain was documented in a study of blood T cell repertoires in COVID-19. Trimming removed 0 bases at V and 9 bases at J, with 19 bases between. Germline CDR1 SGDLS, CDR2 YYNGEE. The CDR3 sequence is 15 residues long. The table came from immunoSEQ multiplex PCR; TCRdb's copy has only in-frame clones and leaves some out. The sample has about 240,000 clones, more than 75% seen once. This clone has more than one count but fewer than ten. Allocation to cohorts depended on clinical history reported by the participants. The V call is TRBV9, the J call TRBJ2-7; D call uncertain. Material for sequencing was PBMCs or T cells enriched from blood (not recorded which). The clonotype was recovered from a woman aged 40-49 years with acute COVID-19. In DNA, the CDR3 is TGTGCCAGCAGCGTAGACGTCCACGCTTCCAGAGGGCAGTACTTC. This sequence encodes CASSVDVHASRGQYF.